This T cell receptor beta chain was sequenced in a study of regulatory T cells in long-lasting Graves disease (dated by TCRdb to 2020 to 2022). Notes on the research overall: Persistent Graves' disease was defined as persistently positive TSH receptor autoantibodies together with antithyroid drug treatment for over 5 years. This study used TCR sequencing and RNA sequencing of peripheral blood to compare persistent Graves' disease patients against newly diagnosed Graves' disease patients. A total of roughly 35 samples underwent TCR sequencing: about 13 from persistent and some 20 from newly diagnosed Graves' disease patients. Antithyroid drugs had been taken for about 9.7 years on average by persistent Graves' disease patients in the clinical cohort. The study was registered as a clinical trial and conducted in China. On the study overall, not on this receptor specifically: Lower TCR Shannon entropy and fewer highly expanded clones were observed in persistent Graves' disease patients than in newly diagnosed patients, which suggested clonal expansion. Peripheral blood alone was examined, since thyroid tissue, which constituted the primary lesion, could not be accessed. As a limitation, the authors acknowledged that the small sample size may reduce accuracy. Persistent patients shared more public clonotypes among themselves (around 2,500) than newly diagnosed patients did (more than 950). Sequencing and analysis were restricted to the TCR beta chain. TRBV28, TRBJ1-2 and TRBJ2-5 were preferentially used in persistent disease, while TRBV20-1 and TRBJ2-1 were favored in newly diagnosed disease.

The label giving this sample's time point can be read as: persistent/refractory GD, antithyroid drugs over 5 years with positive TRAb. For both TCR sequencing and RNA sequencing, RNA was extracted from PBMCs in TRIzol. Graves' disease was diagnosed according to American Thyroid Association guidelines. The patients came from an endocrinology department in Xi'an, China. Each patient gave 7.5 to 10 milliliters of peripheral blood, collected in an EDTA anticoagulant tube. Ficoll Paque Plus density gradient separation was used to isolate PBMCs, and no additional T cell sorting was done. An Agilent 2100 Bioanalyzer and agarose gel were used to assess RNA quality, and a NanoDrop 2000 was used to measure RNA concentration. This clonotype has a count of ten or more. What antigen it recognizes has not been identified. No base-level quality is on record; no much larger clone is a single base apart. The library was produced with multiplex PCR. Sequencing was performed on an Illumina HiSeq 4000. iRepertoire HTBI primers and Arm-PCR amplification of CDR3 regions were used to construct TCR beta libraries. PCR products were gel purified before sequencing. The published analysis was carried out like this. Gene usage analysis of CDR3 amino acid clonotypes used the 62 TRBV and some 13 TRBJ segments found across samples. Filtered high-quality paired reads were merged into contigs using COPE and FqMerger. BLAST was used to align contigs to IMGT TRBV, TRBD and TRBJ reference genes, and CDR3 was defined according to IMGT. Clonotypes above 0.1% frequency were classified as highly expanded clones. Shannon entropy was used to measure repertoire diversity, and the Gini coefficient was used to measure V-J evenness. Clonotypes shared by more than one individual were considered public. Through fastp at Q25 and MiXCR, TCRdb rebuilt clones from the public reads, retaining in-frame beta chains. CDR3 protein duplicates are merged, each entry listing the most common genes and DNA. The V and J calls and clone size are TCRdb's, not the authors'. Here the sample has more than 300,000 distinct CDR3 sequences; about 23% occur a single time. The ten most abundant clones make up about 29% of the sample.

From the germline V gene (reference sequence), CDR1 is LNHDA and CDR2 is SQIVND. Including the terminal cysteine and phenylalanine, the CDR3 comprises 15 residues. The CDR3 DNA has 45 bases and is translated from base 1. Trimming at the junction amounts to 6 bases on V and 1 base on J, and the germline ends lie 15 bases apart. The sample was peripheral blood mononuclear cells (PBMCs), taken when the disease was refractory, from a patient treated with antithyroid drugs. The clonotype originates from a woman aged 40-49 years with Graves disease. Donor details come from another sample of the same person, matched by shared clones. Recombination connected TRBV19 to TRBJ1-1; perhaps TRBD1 is the D gene, with 6 bases matching. The base sequence is TGTGCCAGTAGGACCTCTGAAGGGGGGAACACTGAAGCTTTCTTT. It translates to CASRTSEGGNTEAFF.